Listed below are T cell receptor beta chains from one sample, sequenced in a study of T cell responses to AZD1222 COVID-19 vaccine. Profiled with immunoSEQ multiplex PCR; TCRdb holds only in-frame clones, not every one. This sample has about 110,000 clones, with 70% to 90% found just once. This sample comprised peripheral blood, obtained on day 0 of AZD1222 vaccination. The receptor set was obtained from an adult in good health. CDR3s include the opening cysteine and the closing phenylalanine or tryptophan. The order of the fields is V gene, J gene, CDR3 protein.

v_call: TRBV3-1/TRBV3-2; j_call: TRBJ1-1; cdr3_aa: CASSQDPGQGNQAFF
v_call: TRBV3-1/TRBV3-2; j_call: TRBJ2-7; cdr3_aa: CASSQVSEQYF
v_call: TRBV5-6; j_call: TRBJ1-6; cdr3_aa: CASSLEQSPLHF
v_call: TRBV18; j_call: TRBJ2-7; cdr3_aa: CASSRTGLYEQYF
v_call: TRBV19; j_call: TRBJ2-2; cdr3_aa: CASSIGLAVNTGELFF
v_call: TRBV5-1; j_call: TRBJ2-3; cdr3_aa: CASSWGASGRAADTQYF
v_call: TRBV19; j_call: TRBJ2-1; cdr3_aa: CASSNLAERPGDEQFF
v_call: TRBV25-1; j_call: TRBJ1-4; cdr3_aa: CASSGLGATNEKLFF
v_call: TRBV6-6; j_call: TRBJ1-5; cdr3_aa: CASRPTGGDQPQHF
v_call: TRBV9; j_call: TRBJ2-3; cdr3_aa: CASSRSGFTDTQYF
v_call: TRBV5-1; j_call: TRBJ1-1; cdr3_aa: CASSDRDGRTNTEAFF
v_call: TRBV18; j_call: TRBJ1-3; cdr3_aa: CASSPETQGALWESGNTIYF
v_call: TRBV29-1; j_call: TRBJ1-1; cdr3_aa: CSVGGGLNTEAFF
v_call: TRBV28; j_call: TRBJ1-5; cdr3_aa: CASSPSQGSQPQHF
v_call: TRBV5-1; j_call: TRBJ2-7; cdr3_aa: CASSFLASEAYEQYF
v_call: TRBV28; j_call: TRBJ2-5; cdr3_aa: CASSPPKTGLETQYF
v_call: TRBV5-1; j_call: TRBJ1-4; cdr3_aa: CASNRDGSNEKLFF
v_call: TRBV15; j_call: TRBJ2-2; cdr3_aa: CATRRLTGGSGELFF
v_call: TRBV2; j_call: TRBJ2-1; cdr3_aa: CASGGGTVYNEQFF
v_call: TRBV29-1; j_call: TRBJ1-2; cdr3_aa: CSVEDRRDGQGYYGYTF
v_call: TRBV19; j_call: TRBJ1-4; cdr3_aa: CASSIAPTGGGNEKLFF
v_call: TRBV3-1/TRBV3-2; j_call: TRBJ1-3; cdr3_aa: CASSQTPGGLSGNTIYF
v_call: TRBV19; j_call: TRBJ1-6; cdr3_aa: CASSGQLYNSPLHF
v_call: TRBV14; j_call: TRBJ2-5; cdr3_aa: CASSQLAGSYQETQYF
v_call: TRBV18; j_call: TRBJ1-1; cdr3_aa: CASSPPSRANTEAFF
v_call: TRBV3-1/TRBV3-2; j_call: TRBJ1-1; cdr3_aa: CASGGERNTEAFF
v_call: TRBV5-4; j_call: TRBJ1-4; cdr3_aa: CASSPTGTAANEKLFF
v_call: TRBV16; j_call: TRBJ1-5; cdr3_aa: CASSPYRGNSNQPQHF
v_call: TRBV29-1; j_call: TRBJ1-1; cdr3_aa: CSARLVDTEAFF
v_call: TRBV19; j_call: TRBJ2-7; cdr3_aa: CASRPGQPPYEQYF
v_call: TRBV30; j_call: TRBJ2-7; cdr3_aa: CAWSVRGLLGYEQYF
v_call: TRBV28; j_call: TRBJ2-7; cdr3_aa: CASRSGSGLFYEQYF
v_call: TRBV6-4; j_call: TRBJ2-7; cdr3_aa: CASSFRGTYEQYF
v_call: TRBV2; j_call: TRBJ2-5; cdr3_aa: CASRSQSGRAGETQYF
v_call: TRBV29-1; j_call: TRBJ1-1; cdr3_aa: CSVEEASGTEAFF
v_call: TRBV18; j_call: TRBJ2-1; cdr3_aa: CASSLSWDAYNEQFF
v_call: TRBV4-2; j_call: TRBJ1-4; cdr3_aa: CASSQETNRGEKLFF
v_call: TRBV19; j_call: TRBJ1-5; cdr3_aa: CASIGDFYQPQHF
v_call: TRBV7-2; j_call: TRBJ2-2; cdr3_aa: CATRPIGQNTGELFF
v_call: TRBV2; j_call: TRBJ1-6; cdr3_aa: CASGTVNSPLHF
v_call: TRBV3-1/TRBV3-2; j_call: TRBJ1-6; cdr3_aa: CASSQGAGEHSPLHF
v_call: TRBV6-5; j_call: TRBJ2-6; cdr3_aa: CARADSGANVLTF
v_call: TRBV5-6; j_call: TRBJ1-5; cdr3_aa: CASSLSNQPQHF